Presented here are 27 T cell receptor beta chains from one specimen sequenced in a study of cytomegalovirus exposure and HLA in healthy donors. PCR primers comprised 60 Vbeta and 13 Jbeta primers. The method was immunoSEQ multiplex PCR; TCRdb's version includes in-frame clones alone and lacks a portion of them. The sample lists more than 140,000 clones, roughly four fifths occurring once. Sequenced sample: PBMCs. All receptors derive from a man younger than 45 in good health and CMV-seropositive.

This clone showed up just a few times. The J gene is TRBJ2-1, the V gene TRBV27, with TRBD2 as a possible D gene (5 bases). CDR1 and CDR2 (germline): MNHEY, SMNVEV (reference sequence). The CDR3 covers 14 residues. Trimming took 6 bases from V and 8 from J, leaving 17 bases between them. The CDR3 nucleotides read TGTGCCAGCAGGTCCCCCTATCTTAGCGATGAGCAGTTCTTC. Amino acid sequence: CASRSPYLSDEQFF.

The chain links TRBV5-1 to TRBJ2-5; D uncertain. Per the germline V gene, CDR1 is SGHRS and CDR2 is YFSETQ. V lost 1 base and J lost 5, with 9 bases in between. The length of the CDR3 is 13 residues. CDR3 sequence: CASSLMGHETQYF. DNA for the CDR3: TGCGCCAGCAGCTTGATGGGCCACGAGACCCAGTACTTC.

This chain connects TRBV19 to TRBJ2-3; D may be TRBD1 (5 bases). The CDR3 covers 15 residues. The ends were cut back, 3 bases at V and 4 bases at J, with 14 bases in the middle. CDR1 and CDR2 from the germline V gene are LNHDA and SQIVND (reference sequence). DNA of the CDR3: TGTGCCAGTAGTATTGGGGCCCTACCTTCAGATACGCAGTATTTT. Its protein is CASSIGALPSDTQYF.

The chain couples TRBV13 to TRBJ2-7, with TRBD2 identical over 15 bases. This CDR3 has 17 amino acids. Losses at the gene ends were 4 bases for V and 4 bases for J; bases not matched to a gene: 8. CDR1 and CDR2 (germline): PRHDT, FYEKMQ (reference sequence). Here the CDR3 reads CASSSKPGTSGRYEQYF. CDR3 DNA: TGTGCCAGCAGCTCGAAGCCGGGGACTAGCGGGAGGTACGAGCAGTACTTC.

This clone has only one observation. V usage is TRBV18 and J usage is TRBJ2-7; no reliable D call. Deletions cut 3 bases from V and 6 bases from J, with 12 bases between. From germline, CDR1 is KGHSH and CDR2 LQKENI. The CDR3 is 13 amino acids. In DNA form, the CDR3 reads TGTGCCAGCTCACCTACAACCAATCCCGAGCAGTACTTC. Translation: CASSPTTNPEQYF. The variable domain in full, with the rest retrieved from reference TRBV18 and TRBJ2-7, is NAGVMQNPRHLVRRRGQEARLRCSPMKGHSHVYWYRQLPEEGLKFMVYLQKENIIDESGMPKERFSAEFPKEGPSILRIQQVVRGDSAAYFCASSPTTNPEQYFGPGTRLTVT.

This chain connects TRBV5-4 to TRBJ2-7, with a tentative D call TRBD2 (6 bases). V gave up 4 bases and J gave up 1 base, with 12 bases separating them. The germline V gene has CDR1 SGHNT and CDR2 YYREEE (reference sequence). CDR3 length: 14 residues. The CDR3 loop reads CASSESGQSYEQYF. The CDR3 DNA sequence: TGTGCCAGCAGCGAAAGCGGGCAGTCCTACGAGCAGTACTTC. Looking up the rest from reference TRBV5-4 and TRBJ2-7 gives the full variable domain: ETGVTQSPTHLIKTRGQQVTLRCSSQSGHNTVSWYQQALGQGPQFIFQYYREEENGRGNFPPRFSGLQFPNYSSELNVNALELDDSALYLCASSESGQSYEQYFGPGTRLTVT.

The CDR3 nucleotides are TGTGCCAGCAGCTTAGATCTAGGGGGTGCCAACACCGGGGAGCTGTTTTTT. Translating it yields CASSLDLGGANTGELFF. The genes are TRBV11-2 and TRBJ2-2; maybe TRBD1 (6 bases). Trimming removed 0 bases from V and 2 bases from J, with 13 bases in between. Germline values: CDR1 SGHAT, CDR2 FQNNGV. The CDR3 length is 17 residues.

The rearrangement uses TRBV7-2 and TRBJ1-2; a weak D match, TRBD1 (5 bases). The CDR3 spans 15 residues. Per the germline V gene, CDR1 is SGHTA and CDR2 is FQGNSA. V dropped 2 bases and J dropped 8 bases, with 18 bases sitting between them. CDR3 in amino acids: CASSLYQEGARGYTF. The CDR3 DNA follows: TGTGCCAGCAGCTTATATCAGGAAGGGGCGCGCGGCTACACCTTC.

The chain recombines TRBV4-3 with TRBJ2-1; 9 nucleotides match TRBD2. After removal of 3 bases from V and 0 bases from J, the junction contained 6 bases not matched to a gene. The CDR3 is 17 amino acids. Per germline, CDR1 LGHNA and CDR2 YSLEER. CDR3 sequence: CASSQGLASSSYNEQFF. For the CDR3, the DNA is TGCGCCAGCAGCCAGGGACTAGCATCGAGCTCCTACAATGAGCAGTTCTTC.

This clone was observed a handful of times. The genes are TRBV6-4 and TRBJ2-1; 11 positions match TRBD2. V was clipped by 3 bases and J by 7 bases; unmatched bases: 8. CDR1 is MRHNA and CDR2 is SNTAGT in the germline V gene. The CDR3 spans 16 residues. DNA for the CDR3: TGTGCCAGCAGTGAGAGTACGGCTAGCGGGGGGAATGAGCAGTTCTTC. Translated, it gives CASSESTASGGNEQFF.

The V and J genes are TRBV15 and TRBJ2-7; TRBD2 matches at 8 bases. J gave up 2 bases and V 2 bases, and 14 bases lay outside the gene matches. This CDR3 contains 18 residues. Germline assignment: CDR1 LNHNV and CDR2 YYDKDF (reference sequence). The CDR3: CATSRTIPRREETYEQYF. The CDR3, as DNA: TGTGCCACCAGCAGAACCATCCCCCGGCGGGAGGAAACCTACGAGCAGTACTTC.

The gene calls are TRBV7-2 and TRBJ2-3, with D possibly matching TRBD2 (6 bases). This CDR3 has 16 amino acids. The germline gives CDR1 SGHTA, CDR2 FQGNSA. V lost 4 bases to trimming and J lost 5 bases, with 19 bases between them. This chain's CDR3 is CASSSLSRLGGDTQYF. In DNA, the CDR3 is TGTGCCAGCAGCTCTCTTAGTAGGTTGGGGGGAGATACGCAGTATTTT.

This clone was counted a few times. V usage is TRBV7-9 and J usage is TRBJ1-4; 8 bases fit TRBD1. The CDR3 is 15 residues long. J gave up 8 bases and V 7 bases, and 12 bases lay outside the gene matches. CDR1 and CDR2 (germline): SEHNR, FQNEAQ (reference sequence). The CDR3 DNA sequence: TGTGCCAGCACCGTCCCGGGACAGGTGGGGGAAAAACTGTTTTTT. This encodes CASTVPGQVGEKLFF.

Of note for this clone: In the same sample, other DNA sequences code for this CDR3. The chain employs TRBV7-9 and TRBJ1-2, with 7 bases matching TRBD1. The CDR3 is made up of 14 amino acids. The V segment lost 5 bases and the J segment 8 bases; nucleotides outside the gene matches: 11. Germline V gene sequence: CDR1 SEHNR, CDR2 FQNEAQ (reference sequence). The CDR3 loop is CASSPPTGQRGYTF. Here the CDR3 DNA reads TGTGCCAGCAGCCCTCCGACAGGGCAAAGAGGCTACACCTTC.

The CDR3 bases are TGTGCCAGCTCATCCACATTCACCGGGGAGCTGTTTTTT. Translated, it gives CASSSTFTGELFF. The chain links TRBV18 to TRBJ2-2; D gene ambiguous. The CDR3 runs to 13 residues. V was pared by 5 bases and J by 4 bases, with 8 bases between. Germline V gene sequence: CDR1 KGHSH, CDR2 LQKENI.

The V call is TRBV27, the J call TRBJ2-7, with 9 bases identical to TRBD2. After removal of 4 bases from V and 6 bases from J, the junction contained 10 bases not matched to a gene. Germline V gives CDR1 MNHEY, CDR2 SMNVEV (reference sequence). This CDR3 contains 15 residues. In DNA, the CDR3 is TGTGCCAGCAGTTGGGGCGGGGGGGCTTATCTCGAGCAGTACTTC. Translating gives CASSWGGGAYLEQYF.

This clone was recorded only once. The genes are TRBV2 and TRBJ1-4, with D possibly being TRBD1 (6 bases). V lost 3 bases and J 7 bases, leaving 15 bases between the germline ends. CDR1 is SNHLY, CDR2 FYNNEI, per germline. CDR3 length: 15 amino acids. In DNA, the CDR3 is TGTGCCAGCAGTGACAGGGGTCTATTGGGTGAAAAACTGTTTTTT. The encoded protein is CASSDRGLLGEKLFF.

The rearrangement links TRBV6-1 to TRBJ2-5; D is unresolved. Trimming took off 10 bases at V and 5 bases at J, with 8 bases between the two ends. The CDR3 contains 10 residues. Germline V gives CDR1 MNHNS, CDR2 SASEGT. The CDR3 sequence: CATPRETQYF. The DNA of the CDR3 is TGTGCCACCCCCCGGGAGACCCAGTACTTC.

V usage is TRBV28 and J usage is TRBJ2-3, with TRBD2 identical over 9 bases. Germline V gene lookup returns CDR1 MDHEN and CDR2 SYDVKM. The CDR3 runs to 14 residues. J gave up 4 bases and V 4 bases, and 3 bases lay outside the gene matches. CDR3 in DNA: TGTGCCAGCAGTTCTAGCGGGGTACCAGATACGCAGTATTTT. Amino acid sequence: CASSSSGVPDTQYF.

The chain couples TRBV30 to TRBJ1-2; 8 bases map to TRBD1. There are 12 residues in the CDR3. Unmatched junction bases numbered 2, after V lost 4 bases and J lost 4 bases. Germline V gene sequence: CDR1 GTSNPN, CDR2 SVGIG (reference sequence). CDR3: CAWTGTGYGYTF. The CDR3 DNA reads TGTGCCTGGACGGGGACAGGCTATGGCTACACCTTC. Drawing the rest from reference TRBV30 and TRBJ1-2, the complete variable domain is SQTIHQWPATLVQPVGSPLSLECTVEGTSNPNLYWYRQAAGRGLQLLFYSVGIGQISSEVPQNLSASRPQDRQFILSSKKLLLSDSGFYLCAWTGTGYGYTFGSGTRLTVV.

V gene TRBV27 combines with J gene TRBJ2-1; possibly TRBD1 for D (5 bases). CDR3 length: 13 amino acids. Trimming took off 6 bases at V and 8 bases at J, with 14 bases between the two ends. The germline V gene has CDR1 MNHEY and CDR2 SMNVEV (reference sequence). The CDR3 nucleotides are TGTGCCAGCAGCCCAAAGGGGTTCCATGAGCAGTTCTTC. Translating gives CASSPKGFHEQFF.

This chain uses TRBV11-2 with TRBJ2-1, with 11 nucleotides matching TRBD2. Per the germline V gene, CDR1 is SGHAT and CDR2 is FQNNGV. The J segment lost 3 bases and the V segment lost 5 bases, leaving 0 bases of the junction unmatched. The CDR3 spans 14 residues. The CDR3 protein is CASSLAGGYNEQFF. CDR3 coding DNA: TGTGCCAGCAGCCTAGCGGGAGGCTACAATGAGCAGTTCTTC.

The chain has TRBV7-8 and TRBJ2-5; D not certain. The end of the DNA aligns better with TRBJ2-7, so the J call may be wrong. From germline, CDR1 is SGHVS and CDR2 FQNEAQ. The CDR3 is made up of 16 amino acids. The CDR3 DNA reads as TGTGCCAGCAGCTTAGCGTCGGGTAAAATTTCCTACGAGCAGTACTTC. The encoded protein is CASSLASGKISYEQYF.

The chain is built from TRBV28 and TRBJ1-2; D unclear. From germline, CDR1 is MDHEN and CDR2 SYDVKM. The CDR3 totals 11 residues. Trimming took 7 bases from V and 8 from J, leaving 11 bases between them. This chain's CDR3 is CASTGTGGYTF. In DNA, the CDR3 is TGTGCCAGCACGGGTACGGGGGGCTACACCTTC.

The rearrangement joins TRBV5-1 to TRBJ1-1, with a possible D match to TRBD1 (5 bases). CDR3 size: 18 residues. Looked up from germline, CDR1 is SGHRS and CDR2 is YFSETQ. V shed 0 bases and J shed 1 base, with 19 bases lying between them. In DNA, the CDR3 is TGCGCCAGCAGCTTGGATTTGGGGAGGGCAGGGACGAACACTGAAGCTTTCTTT. As protein: CASSLDLGRAGTNTEAFF.

This clone was counted a single time. The chain has TRBV7-8 and TRBJ2-3; weak D call: TRBD2 (6 bases). V was shortened by 4 bases and J by 4 bases, with 9 bases between the two germline ends. The CDR3 has 13 residues. Germline values: CDR1 SGHVS, CDR2 FQNEAQ. CDR3 DNA sequence: TGTGCCAGCAGCTGGAGCGGGCCAGATACGCAGTATTTT. Translation: CASSWSGPDTQYF.

The count of this clone is one. The chain couples TRBV7-9 to TRBJ2-2; TRBD1 matches 8 bases. The CDR3 sequence is 14 residues long. Germline CDR1 SEHNR, CDR2 FQNEAQ (reference sequence). J was trimmed by 3 bases and V by 5 bases; bases with no gene match: 2. CDR3: CASSGQGHTGELFF. The CDR3 DNA reads as TGTGCCAGCAGCGGACAGGGTCACACCGGGGAGCTGTTTTTT.